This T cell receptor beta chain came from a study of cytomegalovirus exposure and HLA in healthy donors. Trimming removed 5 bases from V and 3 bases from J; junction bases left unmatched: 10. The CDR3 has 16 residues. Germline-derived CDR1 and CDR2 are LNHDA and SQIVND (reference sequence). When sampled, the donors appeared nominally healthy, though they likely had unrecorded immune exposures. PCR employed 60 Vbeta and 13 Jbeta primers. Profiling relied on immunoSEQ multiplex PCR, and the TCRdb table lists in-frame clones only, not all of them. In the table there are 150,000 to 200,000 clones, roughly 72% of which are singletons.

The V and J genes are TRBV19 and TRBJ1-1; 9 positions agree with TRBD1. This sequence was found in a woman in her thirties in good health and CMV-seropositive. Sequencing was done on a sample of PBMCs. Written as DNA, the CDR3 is TGTGCCAGTAGTCCCAGGGGGACAGGGTCGCACACTGAAGCTTTCTTT. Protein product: CASSPRGTGSHTEAFF.